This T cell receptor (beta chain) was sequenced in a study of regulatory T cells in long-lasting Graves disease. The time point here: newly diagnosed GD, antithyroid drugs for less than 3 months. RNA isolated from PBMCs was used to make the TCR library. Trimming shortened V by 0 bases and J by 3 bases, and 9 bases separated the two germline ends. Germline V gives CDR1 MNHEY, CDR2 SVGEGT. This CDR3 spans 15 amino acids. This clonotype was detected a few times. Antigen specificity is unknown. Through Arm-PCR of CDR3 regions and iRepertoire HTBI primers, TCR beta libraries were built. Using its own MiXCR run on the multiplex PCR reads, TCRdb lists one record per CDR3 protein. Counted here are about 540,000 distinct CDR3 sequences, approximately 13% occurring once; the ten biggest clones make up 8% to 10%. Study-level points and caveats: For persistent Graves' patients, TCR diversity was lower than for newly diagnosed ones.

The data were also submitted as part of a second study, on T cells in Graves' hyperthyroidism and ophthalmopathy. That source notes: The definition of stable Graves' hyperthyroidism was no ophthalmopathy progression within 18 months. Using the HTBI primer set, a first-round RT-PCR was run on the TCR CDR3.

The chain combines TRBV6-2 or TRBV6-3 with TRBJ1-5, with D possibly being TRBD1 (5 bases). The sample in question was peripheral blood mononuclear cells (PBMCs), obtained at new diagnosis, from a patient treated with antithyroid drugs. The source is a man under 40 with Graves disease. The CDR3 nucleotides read TGTGCCAGCAGTTACTCATCAGGGCCCAATCAGCCCCAGCATTTT. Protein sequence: CASSYSSGPNQPQHF.